These T cell receptor beta chains were read from a single sample in a study of breast tumors, draining lymph nodes, adjacent tissues. MiXCR, applied by TCRdb to the multiplex PCR reads, yields one record per CDR3 protein. Among about 180,000 distinct CDR3 sequences listed, approximately 33% were seen once. The sequenced material came from axillary lymph node tissue. Receptors were obtained from a female donor with breast cancer. Some clones in this sample may be carry-over from other donors' samples. Each CDR3 is given with its conserved first and last residue. D genes are given only for firm matches. Some rows mark clone size as missing; the rest say once, few, many or name a class of expanded clone.

d_call: NA
j_call: TRBJ2-7
v_call: TRBV5-6
clone_size: NA
cdr3_nt: TGTGCCAGCAGCTTGTATGGGGAGCAGTACTTC
cdr3_aa: CASSLYGEQYF

d_call: NA
j_call: TRBJ1-4
v_call: TRBV6-1
clone_size: many
cdr3_nt: TGTGCCAGCAGTGATTTTGGTGGGTCTAATGAAAAACTGTTTTTT
cdr3_aa: CASSDFGGSNEKLFF

d_call: NA
j_call: TRBJ2-1
v_call: TRBV12-3/TRBV12-4
clone_size: many
cdr3_nt: TGTGCCAGCACCCCCACGCGGGGGCCGTACAATGAGCAGTTCTTC
cdr3_aa: CASTPTRGPYNEQFF

d_call: TRBD1
j_call: TRBJ1-6
v_call: TRBV7-9
clone_size: NA
cdr3_nt: TGTGCCAGCAGCTCCGGCGGGACAGGGGTCTCACCCCTCCACTTT
cdr3_aa: CASSSGGTGVSPLHF

d_call: NA
j_call: TRBJ1-3
v_call: TRBV20-1
clone_size: NA
cdr3_nt: TGCAGTGCTAGAGAAGCGGGAGGGAACACCATATATTTT
cdr3_aa: CSAREAGGNTIYF

d_call: TRBD1
j_call: TRBJ2-7
v_call: TRBV6-6
clone_size: few
cdr3_nt: TGTGCCAGCAGTCACGTTCGGGGACAGGGGTTCTACGAGCAGTACTTC
cdr3_aa: CASSHVRGQGFYEQYF

d_call: NA
j_call: TRBJ1-2
v_call: TRBV7-2
clone_size: many
cdr3_nt: TGTGCCAGCAGCACACAGGAGACCTATGGCTACACCTTC
cdr3_aa: CASSTQETYGYTF

d_call: NA
j_call: TRBJ2-5
v_call: TRBV11-2
clone_size: NA
cdr3_nt: TGTGCCAGCAGCTTAGCGTCGGGCGCAGGGGGGGGTGAGACCCAGTACTTC
cdr3_aa: CASSLASGAGGGETQYF

d_call: TRBD1
j_call: TRBJ1-5
v_call: TRBV6-6
clone_size: NA
cdr3_nt: TGTGCCAGCAGTCACTCGAAAGCAGGGGGCAATAGCAATCAGCCCCAGCATTTT
cdr3_aa: CASSHSKAGGNSNQPQHF

d_call: TRBD1
j_call: TRBJ2-3
v_call: TRBV6-6
clone_size: many
cdr3_nt: TGTGCCAGCAGTTACTCCGAGACAGGGGGCATCCATACGCAGTATTTT
cdr3_aa: CASSYSETGGIHTQYF

d_call: TRBD2
j_call: TRBJ2-3
v_call: TRBV6-1
clone_size: many
cdr3_nt: TGTGCCAGCGCTACTAGCGGGAGGCTCACAGATACGCAGTATTTT
cdr3_aa: CASATSGRLTDTQYF

d_call: NA
j_call: TRBJ1-2
v_call: TRBV7-9
clone_size: many
cdr3_nt: TGTGCCAGCACCGATCAACAAATCAGTCCCGCCTATGGCTACACCTTC
cdr3_aa: CASTDQQISPAYGYTF

d_call: NA
j_call: TRBJ2-2
v_call: TRBV6-5
clone_size: many
cdr3_nt: TGTGCCAGCAGTTACTCGGAGACAGGTTCAGTGGAGCTGTTTTTT
cdr3_aa: CASSYSETGSVELFF

d_call: NA
j_call: TRBJ1-2
v_call: TRBV5-1
clone_size: many
cdr3_nt: TGCGCCAGCAGCTTGGGCCATAGGGATAACTATGGCTACACCTTC
cdr3_aa: CASSLGHRDNYGYTF

d_call: TRBD1
j_call: TRBJ2-5
v_call: TRBV19
clone_size: NA
cdr3_nt: TGTGCCAGGCTAAGACAGGGGGAAGAGACCCAGTACTTC
cdr3_aa: CARLRQGEETQYF

d_call: NA
j_call: TRBJ2-7
v_call: TRBV6-5
clone_size: NA
cdr3_nt: TGTGCCAGCAGTCACGGCCTTGGAGGCCCGTGGGGAGGCTCCTACGAGCAGTACTTC
cdr3_aa: CASSHGLGGPWGGSYEQYF

d_call: TRBD2
j_call: TRBJ2-3
v_call: TRBV2
clone_size: once
cdr3_nt: TGTGCCAGCAGGGGTAAACTAGCGGGTGCACTAGATACGCAGTATTTT
cdr3_aa: CASRGKLAGALDTQYF

d_call: NA
j_call: TRBJ1-1
v_call: TRBV11-2
clone_size: few
cdr3_nt: TGTGCCAGCAGCTTGGGGGGCCGAGAACAAAGCACTGAAGCTTTCTTT
cdr3_aa: CASSLGGREQSTEAFF

d_call: NA
j_call: TRBJ1-2
v_call: TRBV30
clone_size: many
cdr3_nt: TGTGCCTGGAGTGTACTCGGGTACTATGGCTACACCTTC
cdr3_aa: CAWSVLGYYGYTF

d_call: NA
j_call: TRBJ2-7
v_call: TRBV12-3/TRBV12-4
clone_size: NA
cdr3_nt: TGTGCCAGCGGGGACGGGCCGTCCTACGAGCAGTACTTC
cdr3_aa: CASGDGPSYEQYF

d_call: NA
j_call: TRBJ1-5
v_call: TRBV4-1
clone_size: many
cdr3_nt: TGCGCCAGCAGCCGAATAGGCGGACCCCTCGACAATCAGCCCCAGCATTTT
cdr3_aa: CASSRIGGPLDNQPQHF

d_call: NA
j_call: TRBJ1-3
v_call: TRBV10-3
clone_size: NA
cdr3_nt: TGTGCCATCAGTTCCGGGAGGGAGAGTAGAGCTGGAAACACCATATATTTT
cdr3_aa: CAISSGRESRAGNTIYF

d_call: NA
j_call: TRBJ2-3
v_call: TRBV19
clone_size: many
cdr3_nt: TGTGCCAGTAGTATAGAAGCAGGCACAGATACGCAGTATTTT
cdr3_aa: CASSIEAGTDTQYF

d_call: NA
j_call: TRBJ2-7
v_call: TRBV9
clone_size: many
cdr3_nt: TGTGCCAGCAGCGTCGGACAGAACTCCTACGAGCAGTACTTC
cdr3_aa: CASSVGQNSYEQYF

d_call: TRBD1
j_call: TRBJ2-7
v_call: TRBV7-8
clone_size: many
cdr3_nt: TGTGCCAGCAGCTATGCTGGGAGGCAGGGGGCGGGCGAGCAGTACTTC
cdr3_aa: CASSYAGRQGAGEQYF

d_call: TRBD1
j_call: TRBJ1-3
v_call: TRBV14
clone_size: many
cdr3_nt: TGTGCCAGCAGCCATTGGGACAGGGCGAACACCATATATTTT
cdr3_aa: CASSHWDRANTIYF

d_call: NA
j_call: TRBJ2-7
v_call: TRBV5-6
clone_size: many
cdr3_nt: TGTGCCAGCAGCTTAGGTACGGCGGTGGGTGGAGAGCAGTACTTC
cdr3_aa: CASSLGTAVGGEQYF

d_call: NA
j_call: TRBJ2-1
v_call: TRBV7-8
clone_size: many
cdr3_nt: TGTGCCAGCAGCTTACGGGGAGGCTCCTACAATGAGCAGTTCTTC
cdr3_aa: CASSLRGGSYNEQFF

d_call: NA
j_call: TRBJ1-2
v_call: TRBV5-8
clone_size: many
cdr3_nt: TGTGCCAGCACTCGGGCCGAGTCCTATGGCTACACCTTC
cdr3_aa: CASTRAESYGYTF

d_call: NA
j_call: TRBJ2-2
v_call: TRBV9
clone_size: NA
cdr3_nt: TGTGCCAGCAGCGTTACGCGGGAAACGAACACCGGGGAGCTGTTTTTT
cdr3_aa: CASSVTRETNTGELFF

d_call: TRBD2
j_call: TRBJ2-3
v_call: TRBV15
clone_size: NA
cdr3_nt: TGTGCCACCAGCAGTAGCGGGGGGGTAAGCACAGATACGCAGTATTTT
cdr3_aa: CATSSSGGVSTDTQYF

d_call: TRBD2
j_call: TRBJ2-7
v_call: TRBV20-1
clone_size: many
cdr3_nt: TGCAGTGCTAGACCCTTAGCGGGGGGTCGCTACGAGCAGTACTTC
cdr3_aa: CSARPLAGGRYEQYF

d_call: NA
j_call: TRBJ1-5
v_call: TRBV24-1
clone_size: NA
cdr3_nt: TGTGCCAGGAGACCCCGGGGGCAGGGAGGCAATCAGCCCCAGCATTTT
cdr3_aa: CARRPRGQGGNQPQHF